Listed below are T cell receptor beta chains from one sample, sequenced in a study of shared T cell receptors in the human thymus. The method was immunoSEQ multiplex PCR; TCRdb's version includes in-frame clones alone and lacks a portion of them. Among 650,000 to 950,000 clones listed, approximately 83% were seen once. Separately, the same data were catalogued under a study of human thymus T cells.

Sequenced sample: thymocytes. Receptor source: a girl under two years old with a congenital heart defect. The conserved cysteine and the conserved F or W are not part of the CDR3 here.

v_call cdr3_aa
TRBV27 ASSRGAGYGYT
TRBV6-5 ASSYSSFPHSPLH
TRBV28 ASSLRGQILNYGYT
TRBV2 ASIRTGNEQF
TRBV4-1 ASSQAPRGTSYGGELF
TRBV5-4 ASSSYLTKSTDTQY
TRBV29-1 SVLSRVNEKLF
TRBV5-6 ASSLDQRFSYEQY
TRBV27 ASRRGSLDTEAF
TRBV11-2 ASSFTGQGPNTEAF
TRBV7-9 ASSWGQDDRGTGELF